This T cell receptor beta chain is drawn from a study of human CD8 memory T cell subsets. This clonotype is identified as medium-sized (0.01 to 0.1%) from frequency. This CDR3 is built from 12 residues. Germline CDR1 is SGHTA and CDR2 is FQGNSA. Libraries targeted TCR beta using 5' RACE with UMIs. TCRdb reprocessed the 5' RACE reads, keeping one entry per CDR3 protein, no DNA. In all, the sample yields more than 15,000 distinct CDR3 sequences. The V gene is TRBV7-2, the J gene TRBJ2-7. Input material: CD8+ stem-like memory T cells (TSCM and TCM) sorted from PBMCs. Subset of the sample: stem-like memory CD8 T cells (TSTEM), CCR7+ PD-1- TIGIT-. The receptor was derived from a human donor in good health. The CDR3 loop reads CASSPLSEEQYF.